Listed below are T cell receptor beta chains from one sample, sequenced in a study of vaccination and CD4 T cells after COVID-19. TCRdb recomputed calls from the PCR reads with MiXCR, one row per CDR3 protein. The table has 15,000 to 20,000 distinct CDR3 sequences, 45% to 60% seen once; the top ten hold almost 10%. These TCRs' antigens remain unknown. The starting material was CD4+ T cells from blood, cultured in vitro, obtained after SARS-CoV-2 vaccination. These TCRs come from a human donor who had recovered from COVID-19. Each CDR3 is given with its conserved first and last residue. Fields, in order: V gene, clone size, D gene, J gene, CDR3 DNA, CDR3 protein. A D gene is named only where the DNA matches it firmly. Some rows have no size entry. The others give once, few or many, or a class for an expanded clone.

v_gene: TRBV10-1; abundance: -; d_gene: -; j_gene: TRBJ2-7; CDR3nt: TGCGCCAGCAGTAAAAACCGGGACACGAGCTCCTACGAGCAGTACTTC; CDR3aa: CASSKNRDTSSYEQYF
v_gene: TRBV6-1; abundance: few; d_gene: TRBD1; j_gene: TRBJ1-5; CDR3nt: TGTGCCAGCAGTGAACAGGGGGCTTTATGGAATCAGCCCCAGCATTTT; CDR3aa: CASSEQGALWNQPQHF
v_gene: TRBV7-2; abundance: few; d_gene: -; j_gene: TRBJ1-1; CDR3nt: TGTGCCAGTAACAAAGGCCTGCGAGGGGTGGTAGCTGAAGCTTTCTTT; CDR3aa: CASNKGLRGVVAEAFF
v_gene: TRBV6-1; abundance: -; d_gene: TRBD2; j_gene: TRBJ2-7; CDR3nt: TGTGCCAGCAGTCCATGGACTAGTTCGCCCCTCGAGCAGTACTTC; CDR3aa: CASSPWTSSPLEQYF
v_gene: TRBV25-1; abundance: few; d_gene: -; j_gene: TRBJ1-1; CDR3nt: TGTGCCAGCAGGATCAAGGACAACACTGAAGCTTTCTTT; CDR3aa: CASRIKDNTEAFF
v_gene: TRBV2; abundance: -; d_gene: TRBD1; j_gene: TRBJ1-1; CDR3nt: TGTGCCAGCACAAGGGGACAGCTGAACACTGAAGCTTTCTTT; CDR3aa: CASTRGQLNTEAFF
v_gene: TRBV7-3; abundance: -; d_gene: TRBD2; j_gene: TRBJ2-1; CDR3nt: TGTGCCAGCAGCTTATCTAGCGGGAGGGCGCAGTTCTTC; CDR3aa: CASSLSSGRAQFF
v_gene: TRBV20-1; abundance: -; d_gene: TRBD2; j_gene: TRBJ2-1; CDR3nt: TGCAGTGCTTTTAGCGGGATATTCGTGCGCGACCCAAATGAGCAGTTCTTC; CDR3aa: CSAFSGIFVRDPNEQFF
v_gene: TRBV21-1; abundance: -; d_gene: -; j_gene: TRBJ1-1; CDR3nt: TGTGCCAGCAGCAAAATCAGGAGGGATCCGAACACTGAAGCTTTCTTT; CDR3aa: CASSKIRRDPNTEAFF
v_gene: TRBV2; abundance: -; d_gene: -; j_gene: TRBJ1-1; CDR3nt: TGTGCCAGCAGTGAAAGACAGATCTCTGAAGCTTTCTTT; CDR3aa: CASSERQISEAFF
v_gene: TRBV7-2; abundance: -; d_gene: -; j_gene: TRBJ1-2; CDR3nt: TGTGCCAGCAGCTCGCTACGGGGGATTTATGGCTACACCTTC; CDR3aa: CASSSLRGIYGYTF
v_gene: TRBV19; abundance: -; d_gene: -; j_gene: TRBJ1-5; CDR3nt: TGTGCCAGTGCCGGGACATATAGCAATCAGCCCCAGCATTTT; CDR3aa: CASAGTYSNQPQHF
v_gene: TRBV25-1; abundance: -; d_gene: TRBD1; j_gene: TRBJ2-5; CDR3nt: TGTGCCAGCAGTGAGACAGGGTTGGAGACCCAGTACTTC; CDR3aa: CASSETGLETQYF
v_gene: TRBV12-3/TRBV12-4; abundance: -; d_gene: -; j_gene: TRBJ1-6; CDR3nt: TGTGCCACCCAGGCAACTGAGGGGTCACCCCTCCACTTT; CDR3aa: CATQATEGSPLHF
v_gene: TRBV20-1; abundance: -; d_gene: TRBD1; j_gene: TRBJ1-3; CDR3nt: TGCAGTGCTAGGACAGGGGAGGTCTCTGGAAACACCATATATTTT; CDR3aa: CSARTGEVSGNTIYF
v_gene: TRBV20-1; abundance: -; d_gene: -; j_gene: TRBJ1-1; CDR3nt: TGCAGTGCTAGACGGGGGATGAACACTGACGCTTTCTTT; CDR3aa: CSARRGMNTDAFF
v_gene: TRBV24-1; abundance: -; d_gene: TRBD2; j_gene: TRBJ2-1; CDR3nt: TGTGCCACCAGTGGCGGCGTTAGGGCTAGCGGGAGTTACAATGAGCAGTTCTTC; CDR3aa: CATSGGVRASGSYNEQFF
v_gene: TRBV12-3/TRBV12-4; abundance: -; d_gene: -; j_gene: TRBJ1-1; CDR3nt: TGTGCCAGCAGCCTCAGGGCGCACACTGAAGCTTTCTTT; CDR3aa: CASSLRAHTEAFF
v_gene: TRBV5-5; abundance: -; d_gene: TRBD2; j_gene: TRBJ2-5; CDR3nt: TGTGCCAGCAGCTTGCGACTAGCGGGAGGAAGGGGGGAGACCCAGTACTTC; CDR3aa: CASSLRLAGGRGETQYF
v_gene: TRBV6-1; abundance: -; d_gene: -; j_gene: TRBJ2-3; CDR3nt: TGTGCCAGCAGTGAGCTCAGGGGCGCCTCATCGGATACGCAGTATTTT; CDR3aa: CASSELRGASSDTQYF
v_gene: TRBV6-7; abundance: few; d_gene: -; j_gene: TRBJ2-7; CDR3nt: TGTGCCAGCAGATACGGAGCGATTCCTACCTACGAGCAGTACTTC; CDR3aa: CASRYGAIPTYEQYF
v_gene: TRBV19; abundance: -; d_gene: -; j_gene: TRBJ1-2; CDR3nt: TGTGCCAGTAGTATGGCTAGGGGCGGCTATGGCTACACCTTC; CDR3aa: CASSMARGGYGYTF
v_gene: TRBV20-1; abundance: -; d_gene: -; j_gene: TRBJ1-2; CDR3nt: TGCAGTGCTAGAGTGGGCAGCGCGTACTATGGCTACACCTTC; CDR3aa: CSARVGSAYYGYTF
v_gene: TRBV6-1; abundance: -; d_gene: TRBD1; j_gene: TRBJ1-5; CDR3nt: TGTGCCAGCAAACGACAGGGGGCTACGGGGAATCAGCCCCAGCATTTT; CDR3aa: CASKRQGATGNQPQHF
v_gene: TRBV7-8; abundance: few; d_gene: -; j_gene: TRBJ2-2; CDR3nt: TGTGCCAGCAGCTTGGTCCCCGGGGAGCTGTTTTTT; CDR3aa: CASSLVPGELFF
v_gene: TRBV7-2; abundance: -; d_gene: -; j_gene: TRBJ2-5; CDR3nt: TGTGCCAGCAGCTGGTCCCAAGAGACCCAGTACTTC; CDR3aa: CASSWSQETQYF
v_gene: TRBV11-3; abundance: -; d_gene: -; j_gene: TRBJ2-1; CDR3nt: TGTGCCAGCAGCTTAGGATCACGGTTTGTAGCTAGCAATGAGCAGTTCTTC; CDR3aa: CASSLGSRFVASNEQFF
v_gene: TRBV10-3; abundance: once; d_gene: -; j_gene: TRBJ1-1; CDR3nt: TGTGCCATCAGTGGCGAGGGGGGAAACACTGAAGCTTTCTTT; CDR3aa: CAISGEGGNTEAFF
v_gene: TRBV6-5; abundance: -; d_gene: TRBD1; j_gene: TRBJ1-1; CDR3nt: TGTGCCAGCAGTTACTCCGGACAGGTGAACACTGAAGCTTTCTTT; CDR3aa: CASSYSGQVNTEAFF
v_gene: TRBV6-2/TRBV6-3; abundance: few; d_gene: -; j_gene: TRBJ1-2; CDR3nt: TGTGCCAGCAGTTACCTTTCCTTTTATGGCTACACCTTC; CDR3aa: CASSYLSFYGYTF
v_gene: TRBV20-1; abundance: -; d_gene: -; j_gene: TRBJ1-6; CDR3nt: TGCAGTGCTAGAGTGACAGCAGGTTCACCCCTCCACTTT; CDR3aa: CSARVTAGSPLHF
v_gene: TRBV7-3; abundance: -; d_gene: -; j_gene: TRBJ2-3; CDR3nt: TGTGCCAGCAGCTTAACGGCAGGTCCTGGCACAGATACGCAGTATTTT; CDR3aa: CASSLTAGPGTDTQYF
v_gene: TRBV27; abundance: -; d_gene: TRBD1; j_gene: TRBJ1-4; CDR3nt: TGTGCCAGCAGTCCCGTCTCCGGGACAGCTGAAAAACTGTTTTTT; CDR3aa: CASSPVSGTAEKLFF
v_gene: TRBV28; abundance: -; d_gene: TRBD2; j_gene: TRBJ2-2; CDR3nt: TGTGCCAGCAGCTCGGGAGGGACCGGGGAGCTGTTTTTT; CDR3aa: CASSSGGTGELFF
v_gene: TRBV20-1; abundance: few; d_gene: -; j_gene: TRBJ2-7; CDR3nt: TGCAGTGCTAGGTCCTTCAACCCGCAAATATACGAGCAGTACTTC; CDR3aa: CSARSFNPQIYEQYF
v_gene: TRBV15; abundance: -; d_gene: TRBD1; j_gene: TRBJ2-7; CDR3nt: TGTGCCACCAGCAGAGCCAATCCGGGACAGGGGACCTACGAGCAGTACTTC; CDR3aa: CATSRANPGQGTYEQYF
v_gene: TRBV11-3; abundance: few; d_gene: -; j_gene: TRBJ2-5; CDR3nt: TGTGCCAGCAGCTTAGGGTCAGGCTCTGGAGAGACCCAGTACTTC; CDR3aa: CASSLGSGSGETQYF
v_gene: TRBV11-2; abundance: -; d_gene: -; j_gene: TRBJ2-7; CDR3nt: TGTGCCAGCAGCAGTAGCGTGACGGTCAGCTCCTACGAGCAGTACTTC; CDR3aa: CASSSSVTVSSYEQYF